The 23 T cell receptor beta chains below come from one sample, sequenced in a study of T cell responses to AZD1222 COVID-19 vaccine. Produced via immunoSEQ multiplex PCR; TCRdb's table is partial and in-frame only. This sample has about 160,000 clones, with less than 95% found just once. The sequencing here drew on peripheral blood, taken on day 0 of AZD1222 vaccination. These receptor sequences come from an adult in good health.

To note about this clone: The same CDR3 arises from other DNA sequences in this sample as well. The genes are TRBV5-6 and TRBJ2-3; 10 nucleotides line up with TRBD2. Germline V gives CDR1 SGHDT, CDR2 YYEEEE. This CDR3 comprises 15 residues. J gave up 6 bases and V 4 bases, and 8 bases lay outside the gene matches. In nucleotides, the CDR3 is TGTGCCAGCAGCCTTCTAGCGGGGGCAGGGGATACGCAGTATTTT. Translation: CASSLLAGAGDTQYF.

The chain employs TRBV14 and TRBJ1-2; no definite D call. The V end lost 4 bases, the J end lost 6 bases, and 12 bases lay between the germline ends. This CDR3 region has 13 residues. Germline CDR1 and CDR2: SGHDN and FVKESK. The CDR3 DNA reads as TGTGCCAGCAGCCCCGGCGGCACTCATGGCTACACCTTC. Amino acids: CASSPGGTHGYTF.

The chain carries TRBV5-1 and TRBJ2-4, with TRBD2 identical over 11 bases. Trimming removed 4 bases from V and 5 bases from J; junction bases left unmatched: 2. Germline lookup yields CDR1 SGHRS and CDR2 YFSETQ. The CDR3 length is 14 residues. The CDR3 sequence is CASSQGLAENIQYF. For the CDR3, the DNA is TGCGCCAGCAGCCAGGGACTAGCGGAAAACATTCAGTACTTC.

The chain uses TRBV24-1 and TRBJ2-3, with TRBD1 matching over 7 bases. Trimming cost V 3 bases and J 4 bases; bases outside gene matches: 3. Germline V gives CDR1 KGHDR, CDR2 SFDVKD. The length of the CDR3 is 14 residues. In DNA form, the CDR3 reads TGTGCCACCAGTGATGACAGGGTTCCAGATACGCAGTATTTT. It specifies CATSDDRVPDTQYF.

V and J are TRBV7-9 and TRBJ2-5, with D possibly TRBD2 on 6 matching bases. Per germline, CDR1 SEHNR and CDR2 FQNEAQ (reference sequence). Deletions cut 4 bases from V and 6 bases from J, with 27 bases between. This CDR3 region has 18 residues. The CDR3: CASSSGPSGGPGKKTQYF. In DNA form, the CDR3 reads TGTGCCAGCAGCTCAGGCCCCTCCGGAGGGCCCGGTAAAAAGACCCAGTACTTC.

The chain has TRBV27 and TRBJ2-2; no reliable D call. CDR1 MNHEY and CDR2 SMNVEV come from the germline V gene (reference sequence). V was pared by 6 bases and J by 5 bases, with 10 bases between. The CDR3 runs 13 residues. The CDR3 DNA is TGTGCCAGCAGCTCTACTATGACCGGGGAGCTGTTTTTT. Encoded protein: CASSSTMTGELFF.

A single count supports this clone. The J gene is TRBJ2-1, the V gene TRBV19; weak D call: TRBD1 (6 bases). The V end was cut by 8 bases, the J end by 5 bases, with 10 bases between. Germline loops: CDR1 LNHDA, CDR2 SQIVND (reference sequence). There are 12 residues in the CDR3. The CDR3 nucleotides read TGTGCCAGTTCCGACAGGAACAATGAGCAGTTCTTC. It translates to CASSDRNNEQFF.

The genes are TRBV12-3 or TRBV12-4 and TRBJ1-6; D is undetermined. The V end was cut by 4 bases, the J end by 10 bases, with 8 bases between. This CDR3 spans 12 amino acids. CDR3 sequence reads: CASSSLGSPLHF. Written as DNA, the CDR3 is TGTGCCAGCAGTTCCTTGGGGTCACCCCTCCACTTT.

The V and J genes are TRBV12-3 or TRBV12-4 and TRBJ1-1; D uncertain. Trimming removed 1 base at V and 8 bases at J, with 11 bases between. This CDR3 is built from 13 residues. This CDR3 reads CASSLVPRTEAFF. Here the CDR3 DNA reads TGTGCCAGCAGTTTAGTACCGAGAACAGAAGCTTTCTTT.

The CDR3: CASSPFPSYGYTF. The CDR3 nucleotides read TGTGCCAGCTCACCCTTCCCGTCCTATGGCTACACCTTC. This chain connects TRBV18 to TRBJ1-2; no definite D call. The germline gives CDR1 KGHSH, CDR2 LQKENI. Deletions cut 3 bases from V and 4 bases from J, with 9 bases between. The CDR3 runs 13 residues.

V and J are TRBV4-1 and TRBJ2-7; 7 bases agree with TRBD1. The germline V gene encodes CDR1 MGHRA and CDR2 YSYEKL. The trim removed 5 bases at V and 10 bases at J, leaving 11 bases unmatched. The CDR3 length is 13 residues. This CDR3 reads CASSAQTGTAQYV. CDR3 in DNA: TGCGCCAGCAGCGCGCAAACCGGGACAGCACAGTACGTC.

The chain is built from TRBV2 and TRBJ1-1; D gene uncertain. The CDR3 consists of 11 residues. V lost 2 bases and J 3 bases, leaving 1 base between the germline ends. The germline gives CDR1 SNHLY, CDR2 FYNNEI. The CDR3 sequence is CASSEYTEAFF. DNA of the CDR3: TGTGCCAGCAGTGAATACACTGAAGCTTTCTTT.

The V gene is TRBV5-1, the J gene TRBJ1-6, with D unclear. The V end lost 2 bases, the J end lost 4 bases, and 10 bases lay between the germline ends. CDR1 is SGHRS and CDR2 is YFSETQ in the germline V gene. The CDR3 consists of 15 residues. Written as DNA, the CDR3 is TGCGCCAGCAGCTTCGTGACAAGTTATAATTCACCCCTCCACTTT. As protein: CASSFVTSYNSPLHF. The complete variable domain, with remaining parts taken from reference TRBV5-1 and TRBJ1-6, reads KAGVTQTPRYLIKTRGQQVTLSCSPISGHRSVSWYQQTPGQGLQFLFEYFSETQRNKGNFPGRFSGRQFSNSRSEMNVSTLELGDSALYLCASSFVTSYNSPLHFGNGTRLTVT.

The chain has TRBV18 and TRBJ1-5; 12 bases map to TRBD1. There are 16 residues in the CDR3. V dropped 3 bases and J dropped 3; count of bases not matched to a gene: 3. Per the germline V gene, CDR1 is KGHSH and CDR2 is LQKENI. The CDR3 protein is CASSPGTGGPNQPQHF. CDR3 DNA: TGTGCCAGCTCACCCGGGACAGGGGGCCCCAATCAGCCCCAGCATTTT.

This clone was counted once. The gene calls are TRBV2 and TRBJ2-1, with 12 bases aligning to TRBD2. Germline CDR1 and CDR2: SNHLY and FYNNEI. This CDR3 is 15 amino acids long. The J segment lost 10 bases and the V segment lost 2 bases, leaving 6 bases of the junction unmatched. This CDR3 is CASSERLAGGSEQFF. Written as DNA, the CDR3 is TGTGCCAGCAGTGAAAGGCTAGCGGGGGGGAGCGAGCAGTTCTTC. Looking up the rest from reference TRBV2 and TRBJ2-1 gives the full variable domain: EPEVTQTPSHQVTQMGQEVILRCVPISNHLYFYWYRQILGQKVEFLVSFYNNEISEKSEIFDDQFSVERPDGSNFTLKIRSTKLEDSAMYFCASSERLAGGSEQFFGPGTRLTVL.

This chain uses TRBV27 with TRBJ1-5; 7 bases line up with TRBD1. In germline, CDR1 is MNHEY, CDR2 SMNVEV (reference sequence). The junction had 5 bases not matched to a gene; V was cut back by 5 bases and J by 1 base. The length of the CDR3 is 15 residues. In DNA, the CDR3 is TGTGCCAGCAGTGAACAGACAGGGAGCAATCAGCCCCAGCATTTT. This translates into CASSEQTGSNQPQHF.

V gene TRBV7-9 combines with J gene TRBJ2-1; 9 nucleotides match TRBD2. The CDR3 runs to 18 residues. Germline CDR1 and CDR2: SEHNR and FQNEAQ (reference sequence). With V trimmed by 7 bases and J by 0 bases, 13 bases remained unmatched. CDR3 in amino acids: CASTFSFGGGASYNEQFF. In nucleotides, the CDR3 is TGTGCCAGCACCTTCTCCTTTGGCGGGGGGGCCTCCTACAATGAGCAGTTCTTC.

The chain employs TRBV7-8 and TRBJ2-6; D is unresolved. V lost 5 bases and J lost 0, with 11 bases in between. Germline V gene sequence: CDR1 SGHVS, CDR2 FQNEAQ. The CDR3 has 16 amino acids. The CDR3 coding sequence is TGTGCCAGCAGCAGCATCCGGGTCTCTGGGGCCAACGTCCTGACTTTC. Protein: CASSSIRVSGANVLTF.

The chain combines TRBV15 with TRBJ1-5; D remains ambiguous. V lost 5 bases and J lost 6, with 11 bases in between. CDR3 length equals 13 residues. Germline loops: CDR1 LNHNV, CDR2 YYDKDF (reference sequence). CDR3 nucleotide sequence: TGTGCCACCAGCTCGAGAACGAGTCAGCCCCAGCATTTT. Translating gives CATSSRTSQPQHF.

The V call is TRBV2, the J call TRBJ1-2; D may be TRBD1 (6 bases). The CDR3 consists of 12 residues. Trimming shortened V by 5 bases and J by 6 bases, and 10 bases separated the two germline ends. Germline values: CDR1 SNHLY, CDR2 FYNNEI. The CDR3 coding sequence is TGTGCCAGCAGTCAACAGGGTAATGGCTACACCTTC. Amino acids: CASSQQGNGYTF. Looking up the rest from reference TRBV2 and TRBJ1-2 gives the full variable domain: EPEVTQTPSHQVTQMGQEVILRCVPISNHLYFYWYRQILGQKVEFLVSFYNNEISEKSEIFDDQFSVERPDGSNFTLKIRSTKLEDSAMYFCASSQQGNGYTFGSGTRLTVV.

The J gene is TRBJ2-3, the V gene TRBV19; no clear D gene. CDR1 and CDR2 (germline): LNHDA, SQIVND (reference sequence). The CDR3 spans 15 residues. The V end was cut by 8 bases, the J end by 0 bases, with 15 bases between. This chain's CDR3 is CASASTYSSTDTQYF. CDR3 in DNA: TGTGCCAGTGCGTCCACATACTCTAGCACAGATACGCAGTATTTT. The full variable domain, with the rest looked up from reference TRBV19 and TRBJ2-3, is DGGITQSPKYLFRKEGQNVTLSCEQNLNHDAMYWYRQDPGQGLRLIYYSQIVNDFQKGDIAEGYSVSREKKESFPLTVTSAQKNPTAFYLCASASTYSSTDTQYFGPGTRLTVL.

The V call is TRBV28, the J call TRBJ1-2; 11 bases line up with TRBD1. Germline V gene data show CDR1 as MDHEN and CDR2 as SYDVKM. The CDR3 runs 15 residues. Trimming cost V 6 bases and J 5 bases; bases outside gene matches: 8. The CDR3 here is CASRQNGQGAYGYTF. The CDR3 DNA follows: TGTGCCAGCAGGCAAAATGGACAGGGGGCTTATGGCTACACCTTC.

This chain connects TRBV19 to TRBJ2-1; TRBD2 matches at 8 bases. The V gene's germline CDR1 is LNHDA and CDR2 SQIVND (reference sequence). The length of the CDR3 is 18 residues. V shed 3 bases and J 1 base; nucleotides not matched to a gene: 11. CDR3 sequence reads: CASSIRPSGPPSYNEQFF. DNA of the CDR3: TGTGCCAGTAGTATTCGGCCTAGCGGGCCTCCTTCCTACAATGAGCAGTTCTTC.